These 18 T cell receptor beta chains were all obtained from the same sample, sequenced in a study of cytomegalovirus exposure and HLA in healthy donors. Use of 60 Vbeta and 13 Jbeta primers characterized the PCR. The protocol was immunoSEQ multiplex PCR, while the TCRdb copy is restricted to in-frame clones and leaves out a portion. The data show approximately 200,000 clones, more than 75% seen once. Material for sequencing was PBMCs. The receptors stem from a woman aged 45-65 years in good health and CMV-seropositive.

The chain is built from TRBV7-2 and TRBJ1-1; D gene uncertain. The V gene lost 1 base and the J gene lost 7 bases, with 10 bases spanning the gap. The germline V gene has CDR1 SGHTA and CDR2 FQGNSA. This CDR3 comprises 13 residues. In DNA, the CDR3 is TGTGCCAGCAGCTTAGACGGTCGGGGTGAAGCTTTCTTT. Encoded protein: CASSLDGRGEAFF.

The gene calls are TRBV7-2 and TRBJ2-1; the match to TRBD2 covers 9 bases. The CDR3 covers 16 residues. J lost 0 bases, V lost 5 bases, and 5 bases had no gene match. The germline CDR1 and CDR2 sequences are SGHTA and FQGNSA. The CDR3 sequence: CASSDLLAGSYNEQFF. In nucleotides, the CDR3 is TGTGCCAGCAGCGATTTACTAGCGGGCTCCTACAATGAGCAGTTCTTC.

This clone was recorded a few times. V is TRBV20-1 and J is TRBJ2-5; D is unclear. This CDR3 contains 11 residues. Germline assignment: CDR1 DFQATT and CDR2 SNEGSKA (reference sequence). The V gene lost 6 bases and the J gene lost 2 bases, with 7 bases spanning the gap. In DNA, the CDR3 is TGCAGTGCCCAGTTTCAAGAGACCCAGTACTTC. Amino acids: CSAQFQETQYF.

The gene calls are TRBV4-1 and TRBJ2-1; 7 nucleotides agree with TRBD2. The CDR3 loop spans 14 amino acids. From germline, CDR1 is MGHRA and CDR2 YSYEKL. Trimming cost V 4 bases and J 6 bases; bases outside gene matches: 6. The CDR3: CASSPQRGSNEQFF. CDR3 DNA sequence: TGCGCCAGCAGCCCCCAGCGGGGTAGCAATGAGCAGTTCTTC.

The chain recombines TRBV2 with TRBJ1-4; TRBD1 might be the D (5 bases). Germline-derived CDR1 and CDR2 are SNHLY and FYNNEI. Trimming removed 10 bases at V and 3 bases at J, with 12 bases between. This CDR3 is 13 amino acids long. The CDR3 sequence: CATKGVSNEKLFF. In nucleotides, the CDR3 is TGTGCCACGAAAGGGGTCTCTAATGAAAAACTGTTTTTT.

This chain uses TRBV28 with TRBJ1-2; maybe TRBD1 (5 bases). Germline CDR1 is MDHEN and CDR2 is SYDVKM. CDR3 size: 13 residues. Trimming pared 4 bases from V and 1 base from J, leaving 7 bases between. CDR3 sequence (DNA): TGTGCCAGCAGTTACGACAGTAACTATGGCTACACCTTC. Protein: CASSYDSNYGYTF.

J is TRBJ2-2 and V is TRBV9; a possible D gene is TRBD2 (6 bases). The CDR3 totals 15 residues. From germline, CDR1 is SGDLS and CDR2 YYNGEE. The V and J ends lost 0 bases and 0 bases respectively, with 6 bases between them. CDR3 protein: CASSVGGANTGELFF. DNA for the CDR3: TGTGCCAGCAGCGTAGGCGGGGCGAACACCGGGGAGCTGTTTTTT. Full variable domain (missing parts from reference TRBV9 and TRBJ2-2): DSGVTQTPKHLITATGQRVTLRCSPRSGDLSVYWYQQSLDQGLQFLIQYYNGEERAKGNILERFSAQQFPDLHSELNLSSLELGDSALYFCASSVGGANTGELFFGEGSRLTVL.

The V and J genes are TRBV30 and TRBJ1-2; no reliable D call. Trimming pared 2 bases from V and 8 bases from J, leaving 21 bases between. The CDR3 runs 15 residues. The germline V gene has CDR1 GTSNPN and CDR2 SVGIG (reference sequence). The CDR3 nucleotides are TGTGCCTGGAGTCAAGGTAGAGGCCCCTATCGGGGCTACACCTTC. It translates to CAWSQGRGPYRGYTF.

This chain joins TRBV9 and TRBJ2-5; unclear D gene. This CDR3 comprises 15 residues. Per the germline V gene, CDR1 is SGDLS and CDR2 is YYNGEE. V shed 4 bases and J shed 1 base, with 14 bases lying between them. The CDR3 bases are TGTGCCAGCAGCCCCCTTCAGGCAGGCCAAGAGACCCAGTACTTC. This codes for CASSPLQAGQETQYF.

This chain connects TRBV29-1 to TRBJ2-3; possibly TRBD2 for D (5 bases). The length of the CDR3 is 15 residues. V lost 6 bases and J 0 bases, leaving 16 bases between the germline ends. Per germline, CDR1 SQVTM and CDR2 ANQGSEA. CDR3 sequence reads: CSVPPQRRSTDTQYF. In DNA form, the CDR3 reads TGCAGCGTCCCTCCCCAGCGGAGAAGCACAGATACGCAGTATTTT.

The genes are TRBV28 and TRBJ2-2, with D perhaps TRBD1 (6 bases). Between the trimmed V and J ends, which lost 6 bases and 7 bases, there was a span of 9 bases. Germline assignment: CDR1 MDHEN and CDR2 SYDVKM. The CDR3 is 12 residues long. The CDR3 DNA reads as TGTGCCAGCAGGGTAGGGGGCGGGGAGCTGTTTTTT. Protein product: CASRVGGGELFF.

The chain recombines TRBV27 with TRBJ1-1; TRBD1 matches at 10 bases. Germline V lookup: CDR1 MNHEY, CDR2 SMNVEV (reference sequence). This CDR3 has 16 amino acids. The J segment lost 11 bases and the V segment lost 5 bases, leaving 17 bases of the junction unmatched. CDR3 residues: CASSLTRDRGWVKAFF. CDR3 coding DNA: TGTGCCAGCAGTCTTACCCGGGACAGGGGTTGGGTGAAGGCTTTCTTT.

The rearrangement links TRBV10-1 to TRBJ2-7; possibly TRBD1 for D (6 bases). The CDR3 runs 14 residues. Germline CDR1 is WNHNN and CDR2 is SYGVQD (reference sequence). V lost 5 bases to trimming and J lost 7 bases, with 18 bases between them. CDR3 in DNA: TGCGCCAGCAGTACCGGGACATCCCCTTCTGAGCAGTACTTC. Protein sequence: CASSTGTSPSEQYF.

The chain carries TRBV6-5 and TRBJ2-1; 12 nucleotides match TRBD2. CDR3 length: 16 residues. From germline, CDR1 is MNHEY and CDR2 SVGAGI. V dropped 2 bases and J dropped 7; count of bases not matched to a gene: 6. CDR3 protein: CASSYATSGRRNEQFF. The CDR3 DNA is TGTGCCAGCAGTTACGCGACTAGCGGGAGACGGAATGAGCAGTTCTTC.

The CDR3 is CASSILPGQGKETQYF. In DNA, the CDR3 is TGTGCCAGCAGCATTCTCCCGGGACAGGGGAAAGAGACCCAGTACTTC. V usage is TRBV21-1 and J usage is TRBJ2-5; TRBD1, as called in the table, went unchecked against the DNA. TRBV21-1 constitutes a pseudogene. This CDR3 has 16 amino acids.

This clone has just a few counts. Other nucleotide sequences in the sample specify the same CDR3. The chain has TRBV2 and TRBJ1-2, with D uncertain. This CDR3 is 12 amino acids long. In germline, CDR1 is SNHLY, CDR2 FYNNEI. Trimming removed 6 bases at V and 0 bases at J, with 5 bases between. The CDR3 loop is CASRDSNYGYTF. The CDR3 DNA sequence: TGTGCCAGCAGGGACTCTAACTATGGCTACACCTTC.

The chain recombines TRBV7-2 with TRBJ2-7; 9 bases agree with TRBD2. V lost 1 base and J lost 2; bases outside the gene matches: 9. The germline gives CDR1 SGHTA, CDR2 FQGNSA. The CDR3 contains 17 residues. DNA of the CDR3: TGTGCCAGCAGCTTAGGACCTGGAGCGGGGGGTACCTACGAGCAGTACTTC. Translating gives CASSLGPGAGGTYEQYF.

The V gene is TRBV21-1, the J gene TRBJ2-3; the DNA was not compared with TRBD2, the D call given in the table. TRBV21-1 is given as a pseudogene. There are 15 residues in the CDR3. The CDR3: CASSTPIGATDTQYF. The CDR3 bases are TGTGCCAGCAGCACACCTATCGGAGCTACAGATACGCAGTATTTT.